The sample holds many counts of the clone carrying this T cell receptor beta chain. Time point meaning: technical triplicate 2. TCRdb re-analysed the 5' RACE reads in MiXCR, keeping a single row per CDR3 protein. The data hold more than 30,000 distinct CDR3 sequences, with roughly 14% observed a single time. This sample is drawn from a study of neurological immune-mediated disorders. Deletions cut 5 bases from V and 8 bases from J, with 11 bases between. The CDR3 has 12 amino acids. The germline V gene has CDR1 KGHDR and CDR2 SFDVKD. The rearrangement links TRBV24-1 to TRBJ1-2; D is uncertain. The clonotype originates from a female donor with HTLV-1-associated myelopathy (HAM/TSP). The material sequenced was CD4+ T cells from blood. The DNA for the CDR3 is TGTGCCACCAGTGGTCCTTTTGGGGGCTACACCTTC. The encoded protein is CATSGPFGGYTF.